One and the same sample provided the 22 T cell receptor beta chains below, sequenced in a study of shared clonotypes between healthy human individuals. The protocol was immunoSEQ multiplex PCR, while the TCRdb copy is restricted to in-frame clones and leaves out a portion. The sample holds 2 million or so clones, about 94% seen once. Terminally differentiated effector memory CD45RA+ cells were left out of the naive CD8 fraction, which was CD45RO-negative and positively selected for CCR7. Sequencing used naive CD8+ T cells sorted from blood. The source of these receptors is a man younger than 35 in good health.

This clone has only one observation. The chain uses TRBV7-2 and TRBJ1-2; TRBD1 agrees at 9 bases. The CDR3 contains 17 residues. The V and J ends lost 3 bases and 0 bases, in that order; junction bases with no gene match: 8. The V gene's germline CDR1 is SGHTA and CDR2 FQGNSA. The CDR3 here is CASSFLGQGHPNYGYTF. CDR3 nucleotide sequence: TGTGCCAGCAGCTTCCTGGGACAGGGACATCCTAACTATGGCTACACCTTC.

The gene calls are TRBV7-2 and TRBJ2-5, with D perhaps being TRBD1 or TRBD2 (6 bases each). V lost 5 bases and J lost 5, with 12 bases in between. The germline gives CDR1 SGHTA, CDR2 FQGNSA. This CDR3 has 13 amino acids. The CDR3 protein is CASSHTGGETQYF. Here the CDR3 DNA reads TGTGCCAGCAGCCACACCGGGGGCGAGACCCAGTACTTC.

The CDR3 nucleotides are TGTGCCAGCAATCCGACCGGGACTAGCGGATCCCTCAGCTCCTACGAGCAGTACTTC. Amino acids: CASNPTGTSGSLSSYEQYF. The chain carries TRBV2 and TRBJ2-7; 11 bases map to TRBD2. CDR3 length: 19 amino acids. The germline V gene has CDR1 SNHLY and CDR2 FYNNEI. The trim removed 7 bases at V and 0 bases at J, leaving 17 bases unmatched.

The rearrangement joins TRBV15 to TRBJ1-5; 9 nucleotides agree with TRBD1. Germline values: CDR1 LNHNV, CDR2 YYDKDF (reference sequence). The CDR3 extends over 18 amino acids. Trimming took 0 bases from V and 7 from J; bases not matched to a gene: 13. In nucleotides, the CDR3 is TGTGCCACCAGCAGAGATCGTCACAGGGGGCGCAGGGGCCAGCCCCAGCATTTT. Its translation: CATSRDRHRGRRGQPQHF.

The rearrangement links TRBV28 to TRBJ1-6; 8 bases are shared with TRBD1. Trimming cost V 6 bases and J 6 bases; bases outside gene matches: 7. CDR3 length equals 15 residues. CDR1 is MDHEN and CDR2 is SYDVKM in the germline V gene. Here the CDR3 reads CASRSPGGLNSPLHF. The CDR3, as DNA: TGTGCCAGCAGGTCCCCAGGGGGCCTTAATTCACCCCTCCACTTT.

This chain uses TRBV27 with TRBJ2-3, with 8 bases aligning to TRBD2. CDR1 is MNHEY, CDR2 SMNVEV, per germline (reference sequence). The CDR3 is 12 residues long. J gave up 6 bases and V 6 bases, and 2 bases lay outside the gene matches. CDR3 nucleotides: TGTGCCAGCAGCACGGGGGGGGATACGCAGTATTTT. Amino acid sequence: CASSTGGDTQYF.

The chain joins TRBV28 to TRBJ2-7, with no clear D. The CDR3 totals 17 residues. Germline CDR1 MDHEN, CDR2 SYDVKM. V dropped 3 bases and J dropped 2 bases, with 20 bases sitting between them. Here the CDR3 reads CASSFLSVSEVTYEQYF. CDR3 in DNA: TGTGCCAGCAGTTTTCTAAGTGTTAGTGAGGTCACCTACGAGCAGTACTTC.

The chain combines TRBV10-3 with TRBJ2-7; D not resolved. CDR1 and CDR2 (germline): ENHRY, SYGVKD. This CDR3 is built from 13 residues. The V end lost 3 bases, the J end lost 2 bases, and 8 bases lay between the germline ends. The CDR3 loop reads CAISDTFAYEQYF. In nucleotides, the CDR3 is TGTGCCATCAGTGATACGTTCGCCTACGAGCAGTACTTC.

This chain connects TRBV5-4 to TRBJ1-1; D perhaps matches TRBD1 (6 bases). Deletions cut 4 bases from V and 5 bases from J, with 9 bases between. The CDR3 is made up of 12 amino acids. Germline V gene lookup returns CDR1 SGHNT and CDR2 YYREEE (reference sequence). The chain's CDR3 is CASSPRGTEAFF. CDR3 in DNA: TGTGCCAGCAGCCCCAGGGGAACTGAAGCTTTCTTT.

The chain combines TRBV19 with TRBJ2-7; 8 bases map to TRBD2. The CDR3 totals 16 residues. CDR1 and CDR2 (germline): LNHDA, SQIVND (reference sequence). Trimming took 4 bases from V and 3 from J; bases not matched to a gene: 11. The CDR3 loop reads CASSSQTASGYYEQYF. The CDR3 DNA is TGTGCCAGTAGTAGCCAAACGGCTAGCGGGTACTACGAGCAGTACTTC.

This sequence joins TRBV7-2 and TRBJ2-2, with TRBD2 matching 10 bases. The length of the CDR3 is 16 residues. CDR1 is SGHTA and CDR2 is FQGNSA in the germline V gene. The V and J ends lost 5 bases and 6 bases, in that order; junction bases with no gene match: 9. CDR3 sequence (DNA): TGTGCCAGCAGCGCTCCGCCCCTAGCGGGAGCCGGGGAGCTGTTTTTT. It codes for CASSAPPLAGAGELFF. The complete variable domain, with remaining parts taken from reference TRBV7-2 and TRBJ2-2, reads GAGVSQSPSNKVTEKGKDVELRCDPISGHTALYWYRQSLGQGLEFLIYFQGNSAPDKSGLPSDRFSAERTGGSVSTLTIQRTQQEDSAVYLCASSAPPLAGAGELFFGEGSRLTVL.

The J gene is TRBJ2-1, the V gene TRBV4-3; 8 bases line up with TRBD1. CDR3 size: 15 residues. Losses at the gene ends were 1 base for V and 10 bases for J; bases not matched to a gene: 9. In germline, CDR1 is LGHNA, CDR2 YSLEER. The CDR3 DNA is TGCGCCAGCAGCCAAGCTTGGGACAGGCCTACCGAGCAGTTCTTC. Translated: CASSQAWDRPTEQFF.

J is TRBJ2-5 and V is TRBV14, with TRBD1 as a possible D gene (6 bases). Germline V gene sequence: CDR1 SGHDN, CDR2 FVKESK. V lost 4 bases, J lost 2 bases, and 14 bases lay in between. CDR3 length equals 15 residues. CDR3: CASSPLADSQETQYF. The CDR3 region has the DNA TGTGCCAGCAGCCCCCTGGCGGACAGTCAAGAGACCCAGTACTTC. Combining the CDR3 with reference TRBV14 and TRBJ2-5 gives the whole variable domain EAGVTQFPSHSVIEKGQTVTLRCDPISGHDNLYWYRRVMGKEIKFLLHFVKESKQDESGMPNNRFLAERTGGTYSTLKVQPAELEDSGVYFCASSPLADSQETQYFGPGTRLLVL.

The chain is built from TRBV27 and TRBJ2-7; 8 nucleotides match TRBD2. Germline CDR1 and CDR2: MNHEY and SMNVEV (reference sequence). The V segment lost 3 bases and the J segment 1 base; nucleotides outside the gene matches: 5. This CDR3 region has 15 residues. The CDR3 region has the DNA TGTGCCAGCAGTTTCCGCGGGGGGTCTTCCTACGAGCAGTACTTC. It encodes CASSFRGGSSYEQYF.

The chain employs TRBV11-3 and TRBJ2-3, with D tentatively TRBD1 (6 bases). The CDR3 contains 14 residues. CDR1 SGHNT and CDR2 YENEEA come from the germline V gene. Trimming stripped 4 bases from V and 5 bases from J, with 13 bases between. In nucleotides, the CDR3 is TGTGCCAGCAGCTCGGGACAACCCCAAGATACGCAGTATTTT. Its protein is CASSSGQPQDTQYF. Full variable domain (remainder filled in from reference TRBV11-3 and TRBJ2-3): EAGVVQSPRYKIIEKKQPVAFWCNPISGHNTLYWYLQNLGQGPELLIRYENEEAVDDSQLPKDRFSAERLKGVDSTLKIQPAELGDSAVYLCASSSGQPQDTQYFGPGTRLTVL.

This chain joins TRBV30 and TRBJ1-1; 8 bases fit TRBD1. Germline V CDR1 and CDR2: GTSNPN, SVGIG (reference sequence). This CDR3 is 15 amino acids long. After removal of 3 bases from V and 3 bases from J, the junction contained 9 bases not matched to a gene. The CDR3 region has the DNA TGTGCCTGGAGCAACGGACAGGGATCGTACACTGAAGCTTTCTTT. Translation: CAWSNGQGSYTEAFF. The full variable domain, rest sourced from reference TRBV30 and TRBJ1-1, is SQTIHQWPATLVQPVGSPLSLECTVEGTSNPNLYWYRQAAGRGLQLLFYSVGIGQISSEVPQNLSASRPQDRQFILSSKKLLLSDSGFYLCAWSNGQGSYTEAFFGQGTRLTVV.

The chain carries TRBV7-6 and TRBJ2-7; TRBD1 might be the D (6 bases). Germline lookup yields CDR1 SGHVS and CDR2 FNYEAQ. V was shortened by 5 bases and J by 4 bases, with 18 bases between the two germline ends. The CDR3 length is 15 residues. The CDR3 here is CASSLNAGELYEQYF. CDR3 nucleotides: TGTGCCAGCAGCCTAAACGCAGGGGAGCTTTACGAGCAGTACTTC.

The chain recombines TRBV9 with TRBJ2-5; 7 nucleotides agree with TRBD2. The CDR3 length is 16 residues. The germline V gene encodes CDR1 SGDLS and CDR2 YYNGEE. The V segment lost 0 bases and the J segment 1 base; nucleotides outside the gene matches: 6. As DNA, the CDR3 is TGTGCCAGCAGCGTAGTAGCTAGCGGAGGCCAAGAGACCCAGTACTTC. Translation: CASSVVASGGQETQYF.

The chain combines TRBV6-6 with TRBJ2-7, with D unresolved. V was shortened by 6 bases and J by 7 bases, with 10 bases between the two germline ends. CDR1 and CDR2 from the germline V gene are MNHNY and SVGAGI (reference sequence). The CDR3 runs 11 residues. CDR3 bases: TGTGCCAGCAGCCACGGAATTGAGCAGTACTTC. This codes for CASSHGIEQYF.

The chain links TRBV6-5 to TRBJ1-4; D is ambiguous. Trimming removed 5 bases at V and 5 bases at J, with 12 bases between. This CDR3 region has 14 residues. Looked up from germline, CDR1 is MNHEY and CDR2 is SVGAGI. The CDR3 is CASSTGEGNEKLFF. CDR3 DNA: TGTGCCAGCAGTACGGGAGAGGGCAATGAAAAACTGTTTTTT.

The rearrangement joins TRBV5-3 to TRBJ2-7, with 8 nucleotides matching TRBD1. TRBV5-3 is assigned to the ORF class and has an uncertain function. V lost 4 bases and J lost 3; bases outside the gene matches: 6. This CDR3 comprises 14 residues. CDR3 nucleotide sequence: TGTGCCAGAAGCCGTTACACAGGGGGCTACGAGCAGTACTTC. Residues: CARSRYTGGYEQYF.

In DNA, the CDR3 is TGTGCCAGCAGCACTTCCGGGACAGGCTATGGCTACACCTTC. Translation gives CASSTSGTGYGYTF. The chain recombines TRBV5-4 with TRBJ1-2, with 8 bases that match TRBD1. This CDR3 comprises 14 residues. With 4 bases clipped from V and 4 bases from J, the junction kept 6 bases outside the gene matches. CDR1 and CDR2 from the germline V gene are SGHNT and YYREEE (reference sequence).